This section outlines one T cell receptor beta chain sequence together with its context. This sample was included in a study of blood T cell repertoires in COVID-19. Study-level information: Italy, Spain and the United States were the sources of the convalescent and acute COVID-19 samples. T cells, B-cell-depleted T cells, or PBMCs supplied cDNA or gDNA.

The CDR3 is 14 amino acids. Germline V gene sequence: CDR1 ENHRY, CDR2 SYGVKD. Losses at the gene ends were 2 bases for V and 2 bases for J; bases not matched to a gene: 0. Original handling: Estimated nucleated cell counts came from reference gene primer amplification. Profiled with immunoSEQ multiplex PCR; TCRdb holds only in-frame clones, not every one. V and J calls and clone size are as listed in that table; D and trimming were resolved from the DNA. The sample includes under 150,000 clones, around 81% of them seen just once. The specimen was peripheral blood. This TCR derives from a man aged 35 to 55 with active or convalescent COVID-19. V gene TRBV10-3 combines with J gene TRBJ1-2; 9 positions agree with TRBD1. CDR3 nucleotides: TGTGCCATCAGTGAGACAGGGGGCAACTATGGCTACACCTTC. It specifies CAISETGGNYGYTF.